Described below is a single T cell receptor beta chain sequence and its context. No antigen is known for it. The study sampled blood at baseline, cycle 4 day 1, and cycle 7 day 1. This entry belongs to a study of OX40 agonist ivuxolimab in advanced cancers. Repertoires were generated with immunoSEQ multiplex PCR, while TCRdb's copy carries only in-frame clones and drops some. This sample has 95,000 to 150,000 clones, with just over 90% found just once. Study results and caveats: Partial responders treated at 0.1-3.0 mg/kg exhibited clonal expansion among the lowest measured.

The sequencing used CD4+ or CD8+ T cells sorted from blood, collected in a trial of the OX40 agonist ivuxolimab. The receptor was isolated from an adult with an advanced solid tumor such as melanoma, head and neck, liver or kidney cancer.

CDR3 sequence: CASSPAGQRPNTEAFF. Written as DNA, the CDR3 is TGTGCCAGCTCTCCCGCGGGACAGCGGCCGAACACTGAAGCTTTCTTT. The chain is built from TRBV18 and TRBJ1-1; 7 nucleotides align to TRBD1. The CDR3 totals 16 residues. Germline CDR1 and CDR2: KGHSH and LQKENI. Unmatched junction bases numbered 11, after V lost 6 bases and J lost 1 base.